This T cell receptor beta chain derives from a study of cytomegalovirus exposure and HLA in healthy donors. In the study overall: A subsequent analysis stated that the roughly 130 validation repertoires were run on the same platform as the roughly 670 first-cohort repertoires. Study-wide results and limits: The CMV antigen specificity of a few CMV-associated chains was confirmed through in vitro analysis.

It was the approximately 120-subject validation cohort, separate from the approximately 670-subject first cohort, to which the donors belonged. The CDR3 spans 14 residues. Germline V gives CDR1 SEHNR, CDR2 FQNEAQ (reference sequence). As to this clone: Its specificity is not known.

The data were produced by immunoSEQ multiplex PCR, yet TCRdb's version contains in-frame clones alone and is incomplete. The sample carries 120,000 to 150,000 clones, roughly 90% recorded once. Sequenced sample: PBMCs. The sequence came from a man aged 18 to 29 in good health and CMV-seropositive. The chain has TRBV7-9 and TRBJ2-7; 12 bases line up with TRBD1. The CDR3 here is CASSPEPGTGGVPV. DNA for the CDR3: TGTGCCAGCAGTCCTGAGCCCGGGACAGGGGGCGTCCCGGTC.